Sequencing of this TCR beta chain was carried out in a study of blood T cell repertoires in COVID-19. Study context: Samples taken during acute and convalescent COVID-19 were collected in the United States, Italy and Spain. From T cells, B-cell-depleted T cells, or PBMCs came the material, which was cDNA or gDNA.

CDR3 size: 15 residues. In germline, CDR1 is SGHRS, CDR2 YFSETQ. Losses at the gene ends were 0 bases for V and 4 bases for J; bases not matched to a gene: 3. Only one count was recorded for this clone. In the authors' workflow: Reference gene primer amplification gave nucleated cell count estimates. Some clones are missing from TCRdb's copy, which holds only in-frame ones; the method was immunoSEQ multiplex PCR. The D gene and trimming were derived from the DNA, and the V and J assignments and clone size from that table. In the table there are some 150,000 clones, around four fifths of which are singletons.

Sequenced sample: peripheral blood. The rearrangement links TRBV5-1 to TRBJ2-2; 7 positions match TRBD1. This receptor was obtained from a woman in her forties with active or convalescent COVID-19. DNA of the CDR3: TGCGCCAGCAGCTTGGAAGGGGGCTTCACCGGGGAGCTGTTTTTT. The encoded protein is CASSLEGGFTGELFF.